Shown below are 25 T cell receptor beta chains from a single sample sequenced in a study of T cell changes during pregnancy in multiple sclerosis. Produced via immunoSEQ multiplex PCR; TCRdb's table is partial and in-frame only. The top ten hold roughly 2.5% of the sample, which has 72,000 or so clones, 93% seen once. Sample: peripheral blood, taken in the second trimester of pregnancy. These receptors were collected from a female donor with multiple sclerosis, enrolled in a pregnancy study.

The V and J genes are TRBV29-1 and TRBJ1-1; D might be TRBD1 (5 bases). Trimming left V 4 bases short and J 0 bases short, with 6 bases between. Germline-derived CDR1 and CDR2 are SQVTM and ANQGSEA. The CDR3 is 12 amino acids. CDR3 in DNA: TGCAGCGTTGGCAGGGTGAACACTGAAGCTTTCTTT. Its translation: CSVGRVNTEAFF. The full variable domain, rest sourced from reference TRBV29-1 and TRBJ1-1, is SAVISQKPSRDICQRGTSLTIQCQVDSQVTMMFWYRQQPGQSLTLIATANQGSEATYESGFVIDKFPISRPNLTFSTLTVSNMSPEDSSIYLCSVGRVNTEAFFGQGTRLTVV.

J is TRBJ1-2 and V is TRBV18; 8 nucleotides line up with TRBD1. The CDR3 is 12 residues long. V dropped 6 bases and J dropped 8; count of bases not matched to a gene: 5. Germline loops: CDR1 KGHSH, CDR2 LQKENI. DNA for the CDR3: TGTGCCAGCTCCCTGACAGGGGTGGGCTACACCTTC. Its protein is CASSLTGVGYTF.

A remark on this clone: In the same sample, other DNA sequences code for this CDR3. The chain recombines TRBV5-6 with TRBJ1-5; maybe TRBD1 (6 bases). Per the germline V gene, CDR1 is SGHDT and CDR2 is YYEEEE. This CDR3 is built from 15 residues. Deletions cut 0 bases from V and 1 base from J, with 8 bases between. The CDR3 DNA is TGTGCCAGCAGCTTGGGACAGGCGAGCAATCAGCCCCAGCATTTT. Amino acid sequence: CASSLGQASNQPQHF.

The chain is built from TRBV2 and TRBJ1-2, with a weak D call TRBD1 (6 bases). Deletions cut 7 bases from V and 3 bases from J, with 15 bases between. The CDR3 consists of 14 residues. Germline V gene sequence: CDR1 SNHLY, CDR2 FYNNEI. For the CDR3, the DNA is TGTGCCAGCATTAGGGCAGGGGTTGACTATGGCTACACCTTC. This gives the protein CASIRAGVDYGYTF.

The chain uses TRBV25-1 and TRBJ2-3, with D hard to call. Germline loops: CDR1 MGHDK, CDR2 SYGVNS. Trimming pared 10 bases from V and 5 bases from J, leaving 10 bases between. The CDR3 has 11 amino acids. In nucleotides, the CDR3 is TGTGCCACTACCCGAATAGATACGCAGTATTTT. Protein product: CATTRIDTQYF. The variable domain in full, with the rest retrieved from reference TRBV25-1 and TRBJ2-3, is EADIYQTPRYLVIGTGKKITLECSQTMGHDKMYWYQQDPGMELHLIHYSYGVNSTEKGDLSSESTVSRIRTEHFPLTLESARPSHTSQYLCATTRIDTQYFGPGTRLTVL.

This clone was picked up one time. The V and J genes are TRBV2 and TRBJ1-1, with D perhaps TRBD1 (6 bases). CDR3 length: 14 residues. V lost 4 bases to trimming and J lost 4 bases, with 13 bases between them. The germline CDR1 and CDR2 sequences are SNHLY and FYNNEI. The CDR3 DNA follows: TGTGCCAGCAGTGCTGGGGGAGGGGGCACTGAAGCTTTCTTT. Amino acid sequence: CASSAGGGGTEAFF.

CDR3 in amino acids: CASSPTSGGSYEQYF. CDR3 DNA sequence: TGTGCCAGCTCACCTACTAGCGGGGGGTCCTACGAGCAGTACTTC. The rearrangement joins TRBV18 to TRBJ2-7, with 12 bases matching TRBD2. With V trimmed by 3 bases and J by 1 base, 1 base remained unmatched. This CDR3 spans 15 amino acids. Germline CDR1 and CDR2: KGHSH and LQKENI.

CDR3 sequence: CASSLRDRGPYEKLFF. In nucleotides, the CDR3 is TGCGCCAGCAGCTTACGGGACAGGGGCCCCTATGAAAAACTGTTTTTT. The genes are TRBV5-1 and TRBJ1-4, with 10 bases fitting TRBD1. This CDR3 spans 16 amino acids. J gave up 6 bases and V 2 bases, and 7 bases lay outside the gene matches. The germline gives CDR1 SGHRS, CDR2 YFSETQ.

The rearrangement joins TRBV7-9 to TRBJ1-6; maybe TRBD1 (5 bases). V lost 5 bases to trimming and J lost 7 bases, with 6 bases between them. The germline CDR1 and CDR2 sequences are SEHNR and FQNEAQ (reference sequence). The CDR3 is made up of 12 amino acids. Written as DNA, the CDR3 is TGTGCCAGCAGCCGACAGAATTCACCCCTCCACTTT. It is translated as CASSRQNSPLHF. The full variable domain, its missing parts supplied by reference TRBV7-9 and TRBJ1-6, is DTGVSQNPRHKITKRGQNVTFRCDPISEHNRLYWYRQTLGQGPEFLTYFQNEAQLEKSRLLSDRFSAERPKGSFSTLEIQRTEQGDSAMYLCASSRQNSPLHFGNGTRLTVT.

The chain is built from TRBV11-3 and TRBJ2-7, with 9 bases lining up with TRBD1. The CDR3 consists of 17 residues. CDR1 is SGHNT and CDR2 is YENEEA in the germline V gene. The V segment lost 4 bases and the J segment 3 bases; nucleotides outside the gene matches: 13. The CDR3, as DNA: TGTGCCAGCAGCTCCACGACACAGGGGGCTGGCGTCTACGAGCAGTACTTC. This sequence encodes CASSSTTQGAGVYEQYF.

The CDR3 coding sequence is TGTGCTAGTGCATTTGGCGGCTCCTACGAGCAGTACTTC. This sequence encodes CASAFGGSYEQYF. The chain couples TRBV12-5 to TRBJ2-7; D not certain. The V gene lost 7 bases and the J gene lost 0 bases, with 10 bases spanning the gap. This CDR3 is 13 amino acids long. Per the germline V gene, CDR1 is LGHNT and CDR2 is FRNRAP.

V is TRBV28 and J is TRBJ2-7; a possible D gene is TRBD1 (6 bases). The CDR3 sequence is 14 residues long. Deletions cut 2 bases from V and 6 bases from J, with 14 bases between. Germline V gene lookup returns CDR1 MDHEN and CDR2 SYDVKM. CDR3 amino acids: CASSLKTGWGEQYF. DNA of the CDR3: TGTGCCAGCAGTTTAAAAACAGGGTGGGGCGAGCAGTACTTC.

V usage is TRBV4-1 and J usage is TRBJ2-7, with 11 bases that match TRBD2. There are 16 residues in the CDR3. CDR1 is MGHRA and CDR2 is YSYEKL in the germline V gene. Unmatched junction bases numbered 10, after V lost 6 bases and J lost 3 bases. The CDR3 DNA reads TGCGCCAGCAGTTTACTAGCGGGGGCCTCAGGCTACGAGCAGTACTTC. This gives the protein CASSLLAGASGYEQYF.

The V gene is TRBV13, the J gene TRBJ1-5; D is unresolved. The CDR3 spans 13 residues. Trimming removed 3 bases from V and 6 bases from J, with 9 bases in between. Germline CDR1 reads PRHDT; CDR2 reads FYEKMQ (reference sequence). CDR3 DNA: TGTGCCAGCAGCTTGGGCCCGACTCAGCCCCAGCATTTT. Protein: CASSLGPTQPQHF.

The chain carries TRBV29-1 and TRBJ2-1; D gene uncertain. The length of the CDR3 is 13 residues. V shed 7 bases and J shed 1 base, with 11 bases lying between them. Germline V gene sequence: CDR1 SQVTM, CDR2 ANQGSEA. The CDR3 DNA follows: TGCAGCGCGATCCACTATTCCTACAATGAGCAGTTCTTC. Translating it yields CSAIHYSYNEQFF.

V is TRBV4-1 and J is TRBJ2-2; the D is unclear. The V and J ends lost 1 base and 4 bases respectively, with 7 bases between them. The length of the CDR3 is 14 residues. Germline CDR1 reads MGHRA; CDR2 reads YSYEKL. CDR3 residues: CASSQVRSTGELFF. DNA for the CDR3: TGCGCCAGCAGCCAAGTAAGGAGCACCGGGGAGCTGTTTTTT.

The chain is built from TRBV7-9 and TRBJ2-7; 8 bases match TRBD2. CDR3 length equals 13 residues. V shed 5 bases and J 3 bases; nucleotides not matched to a gene: 3. The germline V gene encodes CDR1 SEHNR and CDR2 FQNEAQ (reference sequence). The CDR3 region is CASSPLADYEQYF. The CDR3 bases are TGTGCCAGCAGCCCACTAGCGGACTACGAGCAGTACTTC.

This clone was observed a few times. V usage is TRBV4-1 and J usage is TRBJ2-1; no firm D call. Trimming cost V 0 bases and J 3 bases, with 6 bases left between them. CDR1 is MGHRA and CDR2 is YSYEKL in the germline V gene. The CDR3 covers 14 residues. In DNA, the CDR3 is TGCGCCAGCAGCCAAGACCCCTACTACAATGAGCAGTTCTTC. It specifies CASSQDPYYNEQFF.

The chain couples TRBV7-3 to TRBJ2-1; D is undetermined. The CDR3 consists of 11 residues. V shed 3 bases and J shed 5 bases, with 2 bases lying between them. Germline lookup yields CDR1 SGHTA and CDR2 FQGTGA. CDR3 DNA: TGTGCCAGCAGCTTCGACAATGAGCAGTTCTTC. Translating gives CASSFDNEQFF.

This clone came up once. The V and J genes are TRBV15 and TRBJ2-5; TRBD2 is a possible D gene (5 bases). Trimming left V 1 base short and J 5 bases short, with 11 bases between. Germline V CDR1 and CDR2: LNHNV, YYDKDF (reference sequence). The CDR3 covers 14 residues. CDR3 sequence: CATSRGSGLETQYF. The CDR3 bases are TGTGCCACCAGCAGAGGGTCGGGATTGGAGACCCAGTACTTC.

This clone was counted once. The chain has TRBV27 and TRBJ2-3, with D possibly TRBD1 on 5 matching bases. V dropped 4 bases and J dropped 3 bases, with 11 bases sitting between them. The CDR3 is 14 amino acids. Germline V gene lookup returns CDR1 MNHEY and CDR2 SMNVEV (reference sequence). The CDR3 DNA reads TGTGCCAGCAGTTCCCAGGGTCAGACAGATACGCAGTATTTT. Residues: CASSSQGQTDTQYF.

The rearrangement uses TRBV27 and TRBJ2-2; no clear D gene. This CDR3 is built from 14 residues. Trimming cost V 5 bases and J 6 bases, with 13 bases left between them. Germline-derived CDR1 and CDR2 are MNHEY and SMNVEV (reference sequence). The CDR3 DNA reads as TGTGCCAGCAGTCCTGAAGTTGTAGCCGGGGAGCTGTTTTTT. Translation gives CASSPEVVAGELFF.

The V gene is TRBV5-1, the J gene TRBJ2-5; perhaps TRBD2 as D (5 bases). Deletions cut 6 bases from V and 5 bases from J, with 20 bases between. Looked up from germline, CDR1 is SGHRS and CDR2 is YFSETQ. CDR3 length equals 15 residues. In DNA, the CDR3 is TGCGCCAGCACCAGCTCGGGAAGCGGCGTGGAGACCCAGTACTTC. It encodes CASTSSGSGVETQYF.

This clone was recorded a few times. The chain links TRBV19 to TRBJ2-1; 7 nucleotides agree with TRBD2. Unmatched junction bases numbered 5, after V lost 5 bases and J lost 1 base. Germline-derived CDR1 and CDR2 are LNHDA and SQIVND (reference sequence). CDR3 size: 15 residues. The CDR3 bases are TGTGCCAGTAGTGGGAGCGGGACTTCCTACAATGAGCAGTTCTTC. It yields the protein CASSGSGTSYNEQFF.

The chain recombines TRBV19 with TRBJ1-2; D ambiguous. V dropped 5 bases and J dropped 2 bases, with 6 bases sitting between them. The CDR3 spans 12 residues. Per germline, CDR1 LNHDA and CDR2 SQIVND (reference sequence). CDR3 loop: CASSWQNYGYTF. Here the CDR3 DNA reads TGTGCCAGTAGTTGGCAGAACTATGGCTACACCTTC.